The clone carrying this T cell receptor beta chain was counted between two and nine times. Its target is unknown. This sample was taken from a study of CD8 T cells in ankylosing spondylitis. Study outcomes and limitations: What seemed typical of ankylosing spondylitis blood was a TCR beta motif built from 7 or 8 highly homologous variants.

TCRdb reprocessed the 5' RACE reads with MiXCR, giving one entry per CDR3 protein. This table has about 460,000 distinct CDR3 sequences, about 5.2% appearing once. The CDR3 runs 12 residues. Trimming at V came to 9 bases and at J to 3 bases, leaving 4 bases not matched to a gene. Germline V gene lookup returns CDR1 MNHEY and CDR2 SVGEGT. The material sequenced was blood, either unsorted or a sorted T cell fraction (not recorded which). This receptor was identified in a male donor with ankylosing spondylitis. The chain recombines TRBV6-2 or TRBV6-3 with TRBJ1-2, with 7 nucleotides matching TRBD1. The CDR3 DNA sequence: TGTGCCAGTTACAGGGGAGACTATGGCTACACCTTC. It specifies CASYRGDYGYTF.